Following are 20 T cell receptor beta chains from one sample sequenced in a study of T cell repertoires in cytomegalovirus infection. TCRdb re-called the reads with MiXCR, one entry per CDR3 protein. Of some 240,000 distinct CDR3 sequences listed, over 15% are singletons. Specimen: CD8+ T cells from PBMCs. The receptors were gathered from a human donor in good health (CMV status not recorded). Some clones in this sample may be carry-over from other donors' samples.

This clonotype was counted many times. The chain employs TRBV7-6 and TRBJ1-1; D gene uncertain. The V end was cut by 2 bases, the J end by 9 bases, with 13 bases between. The CDR3 sequence is 13 residues long. Germline V CDR1 and CDR2: SGHVS, FNYEAQ. CDR3 nucleotides: TGTGCCAGCAGCTTAAACTCGGCGAGGAAAGCTTTCTTT. Translation: CASSLNSARKAFF.

The chain has TRBV29-1 and TRBJ2-1; D is possibly TRBD1 (7 bases). The germline CDR1 and CDR2 sequences are SQVTM and ANQGSEA. The CDR3 extends over 17 amino acids. Trimming left V 3 bases short and J 5 bases short, with 23 bases between. In nucleotides, the CDR3 is TGCAGCGTTGAGAGTGCGTCTCAGGGGGGAACCGACAATGAGCAGTTCTTC. Protein product: CSVESASQGGTDNEQFF.

This clonotype was counted many times. This chain uses TRBV20-1 with TRBJ2-3; the match to TRBD1 covers 7 bases. CDR3 length: 15 amino acids. V lost 6 bases, J lost 2 bases, and 11 bases stayed unmatched. Germline V gene sequence: CDR1 DFQATT, CDR2 SNEGSKA (reference sequence). The CDR3 sequence is CSALDRRGSTDTQYF. The CDR3 DNA follows: TGCAGTGCCTTGGACAGGAGAGGGTCCACAGATACGCAGTATTTT.

This clonotype was observed a few times. The chain employs TRBV2 and TRBJ2-3; D is undetermined. The CDR3 is made up of 12 amino acids. Germline V gene sequence: CDR1 SNHLY, CDR2 FYNNEI. V was shortened by 10 bases and J by 5 bases, with 13 bases between the two germline ends. CDR3 region: CATMGGRDTQYF. The CDR3 DNA reads as TGTGCCACCATGGGTGGGCGAGATACGCAGTATTTT.

This clonotype was observed many times. The genes are TRBV7-8 and TRBJ2-1, with no clear D. CDR1 SGHVS and CDR2 FQNEAQ come from the germline V gene. The CDR3 loop spans 14 amino acids. Trimming shortened V by 8 bases and J by 8 bases, and 19 bases separated the two germline ends. As DNA, the CDR3 is TGTGCCAGCCGACGCTTAACGGTTCTCGATGAGCAGTTCTTC. Its translation: CASRRLTVLDEQFF.

This clonotype was observed a few times. The chain carries TRBV4-3 and TRBJ2-7; the match to TRBD1 covers 7 bases. Germline CDR1 reads LGHNA; CDR2 reads YSLEER. V was clipped by 0 bases and J by 4 bases; unmatched bases: 6. The CDR3 extends over 15 amino acids. CDR3 in amino acids: CASSQEQTGAYEQYF. CDR3 DNA sequence: TGCGCCAGCAGCCAAGAGCAAACAGGGGCGTACGAGCAGTACTTC.

In its sample, this clonotype was seen a few times. This chain joins TRBV9 and TRBJ2-3; D gene ambiguous. Germline V CDR1 and CDR2: SGDLS, YYNGEE. The CDR3 spans 11 residues. V lost 9 bases and J 2 bases, leaving 7 bases between the germline ends. The CDR3 DNA reads as TGTGCCACTTCGTCCACAGATACGCAGTATTTT. This sequence encodes CATSSTDTQYF.

The V call is TRBV12-3 or TRBV12-4, the J call TRBJ1-1; D gene unclear. The CDR3 has 13 residues. The V gene lost 6 bases and the J gene lost 7 bases, with 15 bases spanning the gap. The CDR3: CASRAPRLHEAFF. The CDR3 DNA is TGTGCCAGCAGGGCCCCCAGATTACATGAAGCTTTCTTT.

The V and J genes are TRBV5-1 and TRBJ1-2, with 9 bases aligning to TRBD1. Trimming took 4 bases from V and 11 from J; bases not matched to a gene: 12. The CDR3 contains 14 residues. Germline loops: CDR1 SGHRS, CDR2 YFSETQ. In DNA, the CDR3 is TGCGCCAGCAGCCCGTATCCGGGACAGGGAAGATACACCTTC. Translating gives CASSPYPGQGRYTF.

Ten or more counts support this clonotype. The V call is TRBV7-8, the J call TRBJ2-7; 10 bases map to TRBD2. The CDR3 has 14 amino acids. In germline, CDR1 is SGHVS, CDR2 FQNEAQ. V shed 5 bases, J shed 5 bases, and the junction held 6 bases outside the gene matches. CDR3 region: CASSQAGGPNEQYF. In DNA form, the CDR3 reads TGTGCCAGCAGCCAAGCGGGGGGGCCGAACGAGCAGTACTTC. The entire variable domain, with the rest obtained from reference TRBV7-8 and TRBJ2-7, is as follows: GAGVSQSPRYKVAKRGQDVALRCDPISGHVSLFWYQQALGQGPEFLTYFQNEAQLDKSGLPSDRFFAERPEGSVSTLKIQRTQQEDSAVYLCASSQAGGPNEQYFGPGTRLTVT.

In this sample, this clonotype turned up many times. The chain uses TRBV7-9 and TRBJ1-1, with no clear D. Deletions cut 1 base from V and 1 base from J, with 16 bases between. Germline CDR1 reads SEHNR; CDR2 reads FQNEAQ (reference sequence). This CDR3 spans 17 amino acids. As DNA, the CDR3 is TGTGCCAGCAGCTTAGTCGGAGCAGGTTTAAAGAACACTGAAGCTTTCTTT. Encoded protein: CASSLVGAGLKNTEAFF. The full variable domain, rest sourced from reference TRBV7-9 and TRBJ1-1, is DTGVSQNPRHKITKRGQNVTFRCDPISEHNRLYWYRQTLGQGPEFLTYFQNEAQLEKSRLLSDRFSAERPKGSFSTLEIQRTEQGDSAMYLCASSLVGAGLKNTEAFFGQGTRLTVV.

The gene calls are TRBV4-1 and TRBJ2-1; perhaps D is TRBD1 or TRBD2 (5 bases each). V lost 1 base, J lost 9 bases, and 19 bases lay in between. This CDR3 is built from 16 residues. Germline lookup yields CDR1 MGHRA and CDR2 YSYEKL. This CDR3 reads CASSQGGGPTPIEQFF. The CDR3 DNA sequence: TGCGCCAGCAGCCAAGGTGGGGGTCCAACCCCCATTGAGCAGTTCTTC.

On this clonotype: A junction end diverges from the germline sequence, so it may reflect a read error. The chain employs TRBV5-3 and TRBJ2-7; D possibly corresponds to TRBD2 (5 bases). TRBV5-3 is sorted into the ORF group, with uncertain function. The CDR3 extends over 13 amino acids. In DNA form, the CDR3 reads TGTGCCAGCAGCTTGGAGGCTTCGGGCGAGCAGTACTTC. Encoded protein: CASSLEASGEQYF.

The table lists this clonotype with a few counts. V and J are TRBV20-1 and TRBJ1-2; 8 bases align to TRBD1. Unmatched junction bases numbered 4, after V lost 5 bases and J lost 2 bases. There are 13 residues in the CDR3. Germline CDR1 and CDR2: DFQATT and SNEGSKA (reference sequence). The CDR3 region is CSAYRTGNYGYTF. The CDR3 nucleotides are TGCAGTGCTTATCGGACAGGGAACTATGGCTACACCTTC.

The chain couples TRBV6-6 to TRBJ1-6; 7 nucleotides agree with TRBD1. The CDR3 length is 15 residues. Germline loops: CDR1 MNHNY, CDR2 SVGAGI (reference sequence). J was trimmed by 11 bases and V by 0 bases; bases with no gene match: 7. CDR3 sequence (DNA): TGTGCCAGCAGTTACTCACTGACAGGGAATACACCCCTCCACTTT. Amino acids: CASSYSLTGNTPLHF.

This sequence joins TRBV2 and TRBJ2-1, with 9 bases lining up with TRBD2. Germline V gene sequence: CDR1 SNHLY, CDR2 FYNNEI. The CDR3 is 14 residues long. Trimming at V came to 4 bases and at J to 5 bases, leaving 3 bases not matched to a gene. The CDR3 coding sequence is TGTGCCAGCAGTGGTAGCGGGGGAAACAATGAGCAGTTCTTC. It yields the protein CASSGSGGNNEQFF.

The V gene is TRBV4-1, the J gene TRBJ2-7; no clear D. CDR1 MGHRA and CDR2 YSYEKL come from the germline V gene. This CDR3 has 16 residues. Trimming cost V 2 bases and J 1 base, with 15 bases left between them. DNA of the CDR3: TGCGCCAGCAGCCAATTCCCGTCTGTCGGATCCTACGAGCAGTACTTC. Amino acids: CASSQFPSVGSYEQYF.

This clonotype was counted a few times. The chain couples TRBV2 to TRBJ1-1; D not certain. CDR3 size: 13 residues. The V end was cut by 3 bases, the J end by 4 bases, with 9 bases between. In germline, CDR1 is SNHLY, CDR2 FYNNEI. CDR3 coding DNA: TGTGCCAGCAGTGAGAGCTTTTCCACTGAAGCTTTCTTT. Translated: CASSESFSTEAFF. Together with reference TRBV2 and TRBJ1-1, the CDR3 gives the full variable domain: EPEVTQTPSHQVTQMGQEVILRCVPISNHLYFYWYRQILGQKVEFLVSFYNNEISEKSEIFDDQFSVERPDGSNFTLKIRSTKLEDSAMYFCASSESFSTEAFFGQGTRLTVV.

In its sample, this clonotype was seen many times. V gene TRBV7-8 combines with J gene TRBJ2-1; 12 bases align to TRBD2. The germline gives CDR1 SGHVS, CDR2 FQNEAQ. V lost 5 bases, J lost 9 bases, and 8 bases stayed unmatched. The CDR3 extends over 15 amino acids. Here the CDR3 reads CASSPLAGGPGEQFF. CDR3 DNA sequence: TGTGCCAGCAGCCCCCTAGCGGGGGGGCCGGGTGAGCAGTTCTTC.

This clonotype was counted many times. The rearrangement uses TRBV7-2 and TRBJ2-5; D is unclear. The germline V gene encodes CDR1 SGHTA and CDR2 FQGNSA. V was cut by 5 bases and J by 0 bases, with 13 bases left in between. The CDR3 has 15 amino acids. The DNA of the CDR3 is TGTGCCAGCAGCCCCATGGGTAACAACCAAGAGACCCAGTACTTC. Its translation: CASSPMGNNQETQYF.